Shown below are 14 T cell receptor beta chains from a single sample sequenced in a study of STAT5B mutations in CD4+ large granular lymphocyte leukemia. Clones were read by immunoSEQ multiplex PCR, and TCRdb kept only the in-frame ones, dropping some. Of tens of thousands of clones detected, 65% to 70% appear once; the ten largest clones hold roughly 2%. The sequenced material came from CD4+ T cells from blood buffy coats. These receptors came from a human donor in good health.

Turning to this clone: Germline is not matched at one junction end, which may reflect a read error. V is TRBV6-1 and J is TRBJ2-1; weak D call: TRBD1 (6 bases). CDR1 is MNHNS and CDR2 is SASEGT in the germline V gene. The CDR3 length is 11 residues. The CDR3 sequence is CASSEGGQQFF. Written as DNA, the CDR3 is TGTGCCAGCAGCGAAGGGGGACAGCAGTTCTTC.

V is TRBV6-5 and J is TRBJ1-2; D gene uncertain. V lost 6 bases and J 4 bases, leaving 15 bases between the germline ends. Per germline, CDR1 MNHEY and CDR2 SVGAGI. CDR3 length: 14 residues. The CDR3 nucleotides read TGTGCCAGCAGCAGGCAGGACCGACGCTATGGCTACACCTTC. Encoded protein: CASSRQDRRYGYTF.

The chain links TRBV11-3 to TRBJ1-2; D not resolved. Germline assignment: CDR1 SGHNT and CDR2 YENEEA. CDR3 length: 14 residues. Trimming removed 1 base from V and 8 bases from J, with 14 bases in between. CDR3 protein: CASSLGAATKGYTF. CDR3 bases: TGTGCCAGCAGCTTAGGAGCAGCTACCAAGGGCTACACCTTC.

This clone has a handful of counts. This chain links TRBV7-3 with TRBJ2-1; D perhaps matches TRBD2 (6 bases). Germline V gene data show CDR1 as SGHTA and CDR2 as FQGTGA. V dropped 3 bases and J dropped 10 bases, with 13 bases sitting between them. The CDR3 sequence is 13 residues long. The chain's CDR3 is CASSFAGLNEQFF. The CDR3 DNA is TGTGCCAGCAGCTTCGCGGGATTGAACGAGCAGTTCTTC.

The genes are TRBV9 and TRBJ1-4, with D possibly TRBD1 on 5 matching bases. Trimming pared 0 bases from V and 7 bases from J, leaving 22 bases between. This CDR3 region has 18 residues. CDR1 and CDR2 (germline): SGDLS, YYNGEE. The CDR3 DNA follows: TGTGCCAGCAGCGTAGCCGGGGGGAGCCGGGACGTTGCTGAAAAACTGTTTTTT. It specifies CASSVAGGSRDVAEKLFF.

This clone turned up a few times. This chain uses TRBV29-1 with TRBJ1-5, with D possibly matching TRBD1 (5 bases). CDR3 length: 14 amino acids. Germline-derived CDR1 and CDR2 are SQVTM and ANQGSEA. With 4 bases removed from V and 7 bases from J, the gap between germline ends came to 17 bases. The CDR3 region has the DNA TGCAGCGTTGGGGGGACCCCCGCGGGGCAGCCCCAGCATTTT. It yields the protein CSVGGTPAGQPQHF.

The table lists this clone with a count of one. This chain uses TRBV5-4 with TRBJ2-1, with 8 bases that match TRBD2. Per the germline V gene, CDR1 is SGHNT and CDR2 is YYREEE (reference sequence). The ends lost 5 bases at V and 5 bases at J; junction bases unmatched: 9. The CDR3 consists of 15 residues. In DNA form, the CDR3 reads TGTGCCAGCAGGGCCGGGGGGGCCGTCGACAATGAGCAGTTCTTC. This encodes CASRAGGAVDNEQFF.

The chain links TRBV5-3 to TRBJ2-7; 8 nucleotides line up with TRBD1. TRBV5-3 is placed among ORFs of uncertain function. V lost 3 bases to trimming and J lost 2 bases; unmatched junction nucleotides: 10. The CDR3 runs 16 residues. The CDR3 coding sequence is TGTGCCAGAAGCTACCAGACGGACAGGGATACCTACGAGCAGTACTTC. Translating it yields CARSYQTDRDTYEQYF.

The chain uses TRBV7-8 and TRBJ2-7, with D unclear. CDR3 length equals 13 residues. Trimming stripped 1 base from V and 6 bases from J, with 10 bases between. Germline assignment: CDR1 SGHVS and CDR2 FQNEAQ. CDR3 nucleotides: TGTGCCAGCAGCTTAGATAGGCAGCGCGAGCAGTACTTC. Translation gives CASSLDRQREQYF.

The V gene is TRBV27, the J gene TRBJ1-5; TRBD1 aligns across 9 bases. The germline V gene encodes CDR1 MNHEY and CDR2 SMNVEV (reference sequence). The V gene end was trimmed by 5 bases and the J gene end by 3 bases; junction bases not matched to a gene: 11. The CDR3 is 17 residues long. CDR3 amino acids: CASSALQGAVYNQPQHF. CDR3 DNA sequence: TGTGCCAGCAGTGCCCTACAGGGGGCGGTATACAATCAGCCCCAGCATTTT.

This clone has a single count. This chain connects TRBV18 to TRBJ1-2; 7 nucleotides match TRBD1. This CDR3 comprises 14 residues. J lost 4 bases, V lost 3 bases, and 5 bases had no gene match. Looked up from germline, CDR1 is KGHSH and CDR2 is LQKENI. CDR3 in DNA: TGTGCCAGCTCACCCGACAGGGAATCCTATGGCTACACCTTC. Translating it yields CASSPDRESYGYTF.

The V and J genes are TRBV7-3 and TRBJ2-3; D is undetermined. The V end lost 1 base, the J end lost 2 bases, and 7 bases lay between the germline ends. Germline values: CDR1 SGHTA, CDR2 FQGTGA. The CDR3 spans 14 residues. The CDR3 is CASSLRSPTDTQYF. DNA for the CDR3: TGTGCCAGCAGCTTAAGGTCCCCCACAGATACGCAGTATTTT.

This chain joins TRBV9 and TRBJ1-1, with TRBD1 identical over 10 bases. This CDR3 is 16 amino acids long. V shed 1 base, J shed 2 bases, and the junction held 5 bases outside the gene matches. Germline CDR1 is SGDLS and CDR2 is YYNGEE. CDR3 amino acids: CASSVQTGGPNTEAFF. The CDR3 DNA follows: TGTGCCAGCAGCGTACAGACAGGGGGCCCTAACACTGAAGCTTTCTTT.

CDR3 nucleotides: TGTGCCAGCAACCCGCTGGGGAACACTGAAGCTTTCTTT. It yields the protein CASNPLGNTEAFF. The chain carries TRBV9 and TRBJ1-1; no clear D gene. Germline CDR1 SGDLS, CDR2 YYNGEE. V was clipped by 6 bases and J by 1 base, with 10 bases between them. CDR3 length equals 13 residues. Drawing the rest from reference TRBV9 and TRBJ1-1, the complete variable domain is DSGVTQTPKHLITATGQRVTLRCSPRSGDLSVYWYQQSLDQGLQFLIQYYNGEERAKGNILERFSAQQFPDLHSELNLSSLELGDSALYFCASNPLGNTEAFFGQGTRLTVV.